The 18 T cell receptor beta chains listed next were all sequenced from one sample in a study of blood T cell repertoires in COVID-19. Clones were read by immunoSEQ multiplex PCR, and TCRdb kept only the in-frame ones, dropping some. This table has around 200,000 clones, around 87% appearing once. Input material: peripheral blood. The source is a woman aged 18 to 35 who had recovered from COVID-19.

Only one count was recorded for this clone. The chain couples TRBV19 to TRBJ1-1, with a weak D call TRBD1 (5 bases). The CDR3 runs 13 residues. Looked up from germline, CDR1 is LNHDA and CDR2 is SQIVND (reference sequence). V lost 5 bases and J lost 3, with 10 bases in between. Here the CDR3 DNA reads TGTGCCAGTAGTGATGGGGCCTACACTGAAGCTTTCTTT. Protein product: CASSDGAYTEAFF.

This clone turned up a few times. The V gene is TRBV7-2, the J gene TRBJ2-3; 11 positions match TRBD2. This CDR3 is 19 amino acids long. With 4 bases clipped from V and 2 bases from J, the junction kept 14 bases outside the gene matches. The germline CDR1 and CDR2 sequences are SGHTA and FQGNSA. CDR3 sequence: CASSYWGGETSGITDTQYF. The CDR3 DNA follows: TGTGCCAGCAGCTACTGGGGAGGGGAGACTAGCGGGATCACAGATACGCAGTATTTT.

This clone showed up just a few times. The V and J genes are TRBV27 and TRBJ1-2; the match to TRBD1 covers 8 bases. The germline V gene encodes CDR1 MNHEY and CDR2 SMNVEV (reference sequence). J gave up 3 bases and V 5 bases, and 5 bases lay outside the gene matches. The CDR3 is 14 residues long. CDR3 sequence reads: CASSPDRAYYGYTF. DNA of the CDR3: TGTGCCAGCAGTCCGGACAGGGCTTACTATGGCTACACCTTC.

This sequence joins TRBV2 and TRBJ1-5, with 8 bases fitting TRBD1. V lost 3 bases and J lost 3; bases outside the gene matches: 10. Germline V lookup: CDR1 SNHLY, CDR2 FYNNEI. CDR3 length: 17 amino acids. Here the CDR3 reads CASSDETGALSNQPQHF. The CDR3 DNA sequence: TGTGCCAGCAGTGACGAGACAGGGGCCCTCTCCAATCAGCCCCAGCATTTT.

The rearrangement joins TRBV7-6 to TRBJ2-1; 9 bases are shared with TRBD2. The CDR3 is 13 amino acids. Germline V gene sequence: CDR1 SGHVS, CDR2 FNYEAQ. The trim removed 7 bases at V and 9 bases at J, leaving 7 bases unmatched. For the CDR3, the DNA is TGTGCCAGCACCGCGGGAGGGCCCCTTGAGCAGTTCTTC. Translating it yields CASTAGGPLEQFF.

The chain combines TRBV5-8 with TRBJ2-7; 9 nucleotides agree with TRBD2. Trimming removed 0 bases from V and 5 bases from J; junction bases left unmatched: 9. Germline V gene data show CDR1 as SGHTS and CDR2 as YDEGEE. The CDR3 consists of 16 residues. The CDR3, as DNA: TGTGCCAGCAGCTTGGGGCGGGGGGGCCTTTTCGACGAGCAGTACTTC. It is translated as CASSLGRGGLFDEQYF.

In this sample, this clone turned up a few times. V usage is TRBV19 and J usage is TRBJ2-3, with 10 bases lining up with TRBD2. CDR1 is LNHDA, CDR2 SQIVND, per germline (reference sequence). The CDR3 totals 15 residues. J gave up 6 bases and V 4 bases, and 7 bases lay outside the gene matches. For the CDR3, the DNA is TGTGCCAGTAGTAATAAGCGGGAGGGCCGGGATACGCAGTATTTT. It yields the protein CASSNKREGRDTQYF.

This clone was recorded once. The chain couples TRBV3-1 (or the pseudogene TRBV3-2) to TRBJ1-2, with a tentative D call TRBD1 (6 bases). The V gene lost 3 bases and the J gene lost 2 bases, with 10 bases spanning the gap. The CDR3 is 14 amino acids. Germline-derived CDR1 and CDR2 are LGHDT and YNNKEL (reference sequence). The CDR3 spells CASSHRTVNYGYTF. The CDR3 DNA is TGTGCCAGCAGCCACCGGACAGTAAACTATGGCTACACCTTC.

V gene TRBV24-1 combines with J gene TRBJ2-3, with 9 bases matching TRBD1. With V trimmed by 3 bases and J by 1 base, 1 base remained unmatched. Germline assignment: CDR1 KGHDR and CDR2 SFDVKD. This CDR3 has 15 residues. CDR3 protein: CATSDRDRGTDTQYF. The DNA for the CDR3 is TGTGCCACCAGTGATAGGGACAGGGGCACAGATACGCAGTATTTT.

V and J are TRBV5-1 and TRBJ1-1; D perhaps matches TRBD1 (5 bases). Germline V CDR1 and CDR2: SGHRS, YFSETQ. CDR3 length equals 15 residues. The V end was cut by 0 bases, the J end by 8 bases, with 17 bases between. For the CDR3, the DNA is TGCGCCAGCAGCTTGGCCGGGGGGTTAGAACAGGAAGCTTTCTTT. It encodes CASSLAGGLEQEAFF.

J is TRBJ1-1 and V is TRBV6-6; a possible D gene is TRBD1 (5 bases). With 5 bases removed from V and 1 base from J, the gap between germline ends came to 11 bases. Looked up from germline, CDR1 is MNHNY and CDR2 is SVGAGI (reference sequence). The length of the CDR3 is 14 residues. The CDR3 loop is CASSARQTNTEAFF. The DNA of the CDR3 is TGTGCCAGCAGTGCCCGACAGACGAACACTGAAGCTTTCTTT.

The CDR3 nucleotides are TGTGCCAGCAGCGGATGGGACAGACAACAAGAGACCCAGTACTTC. It translates to CASSGWDRQQETQYF. This chain joins TRBV7-9 and TRBJ2-5; TRBD1 matches at 7 bases. V gave up 5 bases and J gave up 2 bases; unmatched junction bases: 8. This CDR3 contains 15 residues. Germline lookup yields CDR1 SEHNR and CDR2 FQNEAQ (reference sequence).

In its sample, this clone was seen once. The V and J genes are TRBV7-9 and TRBJ1-1; TRBD1 is a possible D gene (6 bases). Per the germline V gene, CDR1 is SEHNR and CDR2 is FQNEAQ (reference sequence). This CDR3 is 15 amino acids long. Trimming pared 5 bases from V and 0 bases from J, leaving 13 bases between. The CDR3 reads CASSTRTDMNTEAFF. The CDR3 nucleotides are TGTGCCAGCAGCACTAGGACAGATATGAACACTGAAGCTTTCTTT. Filled out from reference TRBV7-9 and TRBJ1-1, the complete variable domain reads DTGVSQNPRHKITKRGQNVTFRCDPISEHNRLYWYRQTLGQGPEFLTYFQNEAQLEKSRLLSDRFSAERPKGSFSTLEIQRTEQGDSAMYLCASSTRTDMNTEAFFGQGTRLTVV.

The chain uses TRBV11-1 and TRBJ2-2, with TRBD1 matching over 8 bases. The V gene's germline CDR1 is SGHAT and CDR2 FQDESV (reference sequence). This CDR3 is 16 amino acids long. J was trimmed by 1 base and V by 2 bases; bases with no gene match: 3. The CDR3 nucleotides read TGTGCCAGCAGCTTAATCGACAGGGGGAACACCGGGGAGCTGTTTTTT. Its protein is CASSLIDRGNTGELFF.

This rearrangement joins TRBV19 to TRBJ2-5, with 13 bases lining up with TRBD2. Germline V gives CDR1 LNHDA, CDR2 SQIVND (reference sequence). V dropped 3 bases and J dropped 5; count of bases not matched to a gene: 6. This CDR3 spans 16 amino acids. CDR3 protein: CASSIGTSGVMETQYF. CDR3 sequence (DNA): TGTGCCAGTAGTATCGGGACTAGCGGGGTGATGGAGACCCAGTACTTC.

The CDR3 coding sequence is TGTGCCGCGCGTGAGCTTTCATCGTCGTACGAGCAGTACTTC. Residues: CAARELSSSYEQYF. This chain joins TRBV6-5 and TRBJ2-7, with D unresolved. Germline CDR1 is MNHEY and CDR2 is SVGAGI. The germline V and J ends were trimmed by 11 bases and 4 bases, with 21 bases remaining between them. The CDR3 is 14 residues long.

The chain carries TRBV6-5 and TRBJ2-5; TRBD2 matches at 7 bases. The CDR3 length is 16 residues. Germline V gene sequence: CDR1 MNHEY, CDR2 SVGAGI. Trimming cost V 0 bases and J 4 bases; bases outside gene matches: 8. This CDR3 is CASSYSLWTSRETQYF. In nucleotides, the CDR3 is TGTGCCAGCAGTTACTCCCTTTGGACTAGTCGAGAGACCCAGTACTTC.

This sequence joins TRBV7-9 and TRBJ1-1; D might be TRBD1 (5 bases). Germline loops: CDR1 SEHNR, CDR2 FQNEAQ (reference sequence). The V gene lost 1 base and the J gene lost 0 bases, with 12 bases spanning the gap. This CDR3 contains 16 residues. CDR3 loop: CASSLGPGHMNTEAFF. CDR3 sequence (DNA): TGTGCCAGCAGCTTAGGTCCAGGGCACATGAACACTGAAGCTTTCTTT.